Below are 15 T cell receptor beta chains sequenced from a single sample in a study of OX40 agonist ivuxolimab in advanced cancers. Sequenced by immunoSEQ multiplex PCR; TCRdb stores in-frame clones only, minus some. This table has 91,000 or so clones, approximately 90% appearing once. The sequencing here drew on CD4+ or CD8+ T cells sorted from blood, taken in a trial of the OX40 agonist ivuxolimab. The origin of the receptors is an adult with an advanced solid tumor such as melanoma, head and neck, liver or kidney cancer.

CDR3 nucleotides: TGTGCCAGCATATATCCTGGCAGGGGAGGCAATCAGCCCCAGCATTTT. Translating it yields CASIYPGRGGNQPQHF. V usage is TRBV28 and J usage is TRBJ1-5; a possible D gene is TRBD1 (6 bases). This CDR3 comprises 16 residues. V dropped 7 bases and J dropped 2 bases, with 18 bases sitting between them. CDR1 and CDR2 from the germline V gene are MDHEN and SYDVKM.

Written as DNA, the CDR3 is TGTGCCAGCAGTTTAACAGAGACCCAGTACTTC. It translates to CASSLTETQYF. The V gene is TRBV28, the J gene TRBJ2-5; D remains ambiguous. This CDR3 has 11 residues. Germline V CDR1 and CDR2: MDHEN, SYDVKM. The germline V and J ends were trimmed by 2 bases and 4 bases, with 2 bases remaining between them.

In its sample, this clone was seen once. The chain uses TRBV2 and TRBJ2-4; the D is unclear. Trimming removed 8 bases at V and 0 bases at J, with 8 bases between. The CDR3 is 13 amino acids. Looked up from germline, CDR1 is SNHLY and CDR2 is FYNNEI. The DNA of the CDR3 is TGTGCCAGCGGTTCCGCAGCCAAAAACATTCAGTACTTC. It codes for CASGSAAKNIQYF. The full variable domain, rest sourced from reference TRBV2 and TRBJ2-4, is EPEVTQTPSHQVTQMGQEVILRCVPISNHLYFYWYRQILGQKVEFLVSFYNNEISEKSEIFDDQFSVERPDGSNFTLKIRSTKLEDSAMYFCASGSAAKNIQYFGAGTRLSVL.

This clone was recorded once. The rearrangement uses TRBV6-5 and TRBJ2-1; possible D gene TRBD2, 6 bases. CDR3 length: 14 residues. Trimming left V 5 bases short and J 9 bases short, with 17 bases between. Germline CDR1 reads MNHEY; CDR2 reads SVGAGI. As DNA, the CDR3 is TGTGCCAGCAGTCTAAATGGGGGAGGAAGTGAGCAGTTCTTC. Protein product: CASSLNGGGSEQFF.

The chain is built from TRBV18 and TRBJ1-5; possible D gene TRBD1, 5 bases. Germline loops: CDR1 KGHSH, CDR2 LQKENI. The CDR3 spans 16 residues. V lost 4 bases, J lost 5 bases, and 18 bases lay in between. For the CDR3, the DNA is TGTGCCAGCTCACGTAGACAGCTGGGGAGAGATCAGCCCCAGCATTTT. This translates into CASSRRQLGRDQPQHF. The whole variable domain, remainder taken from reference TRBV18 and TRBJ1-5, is NAGVMQNPRHLVRRRGQEARLRCSPMKGHSHVYWYRQLPEEGLKFMVYLQKENIIDESGMPKERFSAEFPKEGPSILRIQQVVRGDSAAYFCASSRRQLGRDQPQHFGDGTRLSIL.

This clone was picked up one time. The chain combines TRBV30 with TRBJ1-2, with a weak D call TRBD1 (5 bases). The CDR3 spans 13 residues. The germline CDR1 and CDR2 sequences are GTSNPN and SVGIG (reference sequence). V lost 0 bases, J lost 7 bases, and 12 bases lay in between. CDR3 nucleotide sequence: TGTGCCTGGAGTGTCTCAGGGTTTGGTGGCTACACCTTC. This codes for CAWSVSGFGGYTF.

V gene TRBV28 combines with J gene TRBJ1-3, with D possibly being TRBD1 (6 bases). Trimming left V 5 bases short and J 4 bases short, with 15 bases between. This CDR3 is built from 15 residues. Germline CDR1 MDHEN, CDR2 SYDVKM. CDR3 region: CASSATQGGGNTIYF. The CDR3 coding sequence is TGTGCCAGCAGTGCCACACAGGGAGGCGGAAACACCATATATTTT.

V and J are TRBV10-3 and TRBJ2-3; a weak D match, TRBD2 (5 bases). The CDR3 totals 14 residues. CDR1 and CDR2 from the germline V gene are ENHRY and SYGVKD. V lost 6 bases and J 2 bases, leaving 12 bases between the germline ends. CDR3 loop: CAIRAGITTDTQYF. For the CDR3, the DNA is TGTGCCATCAGAGCCGGGATTACCACAGATACGCAGTATTTT.

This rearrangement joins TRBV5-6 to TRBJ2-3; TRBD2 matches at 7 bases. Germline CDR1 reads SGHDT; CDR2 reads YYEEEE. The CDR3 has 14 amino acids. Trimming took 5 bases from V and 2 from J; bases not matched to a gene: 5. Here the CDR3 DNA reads TGTGCCAGCAGATGGGGGGGTAACACAGATACGCAGTATTTT. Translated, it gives CASRWGGNTDTQYF. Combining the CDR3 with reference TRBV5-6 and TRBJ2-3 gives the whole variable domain DAGVTQSPTHLIKTRGQQVTLRCSPKSGHDTVSWYQQALGQGPQFIFQYYEEEERQRGNFPDRFSGHQFPNYSSELNVNALLLGDSALYLCASRWGGNTDTQYFGPGTRLTVL.

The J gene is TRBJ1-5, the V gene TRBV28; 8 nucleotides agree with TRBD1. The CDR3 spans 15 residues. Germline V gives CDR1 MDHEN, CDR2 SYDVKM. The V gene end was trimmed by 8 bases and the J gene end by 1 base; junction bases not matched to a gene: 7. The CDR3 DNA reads TGTGCCAGCGGAACAGGGGGATTGAGCAATCAGCCCCAGCATTTT. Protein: CASGTGGLSNQPQHF.

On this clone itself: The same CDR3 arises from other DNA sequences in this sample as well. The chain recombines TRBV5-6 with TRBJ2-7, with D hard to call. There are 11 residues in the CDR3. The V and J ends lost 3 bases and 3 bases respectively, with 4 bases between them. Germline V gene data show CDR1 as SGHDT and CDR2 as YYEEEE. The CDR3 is CASSSFYEQYF. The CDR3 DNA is TGTGCCAGCAGCTCGTTCTACGAGCAGTACTTC.

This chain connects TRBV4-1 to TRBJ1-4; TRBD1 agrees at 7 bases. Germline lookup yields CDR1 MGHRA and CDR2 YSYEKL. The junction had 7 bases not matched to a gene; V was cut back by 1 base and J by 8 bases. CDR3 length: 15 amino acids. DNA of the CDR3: TGCGCCAGCAGCCAAGGTGACAGGGTTGGGGAAAAACTGTTTTTT. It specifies CASSQGDRVGEKLFF.

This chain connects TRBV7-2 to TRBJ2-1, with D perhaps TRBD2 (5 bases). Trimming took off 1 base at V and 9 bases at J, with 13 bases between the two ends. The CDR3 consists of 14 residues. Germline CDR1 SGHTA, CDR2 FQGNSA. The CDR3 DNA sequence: TGTGCCAGCAGCTTAGGTCCGGGAAACCCTGAGCAGTTCTTC. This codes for CASSLGPGNPEQFF.

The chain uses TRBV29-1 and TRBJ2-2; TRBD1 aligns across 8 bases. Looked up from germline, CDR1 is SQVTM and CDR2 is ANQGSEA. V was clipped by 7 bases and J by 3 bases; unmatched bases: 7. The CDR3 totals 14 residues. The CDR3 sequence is CSARGQGDTGELFF. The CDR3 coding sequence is TGCAGCGCCCGAGGACAGGGAGACACCGGGGAGCTGTTTTTT.

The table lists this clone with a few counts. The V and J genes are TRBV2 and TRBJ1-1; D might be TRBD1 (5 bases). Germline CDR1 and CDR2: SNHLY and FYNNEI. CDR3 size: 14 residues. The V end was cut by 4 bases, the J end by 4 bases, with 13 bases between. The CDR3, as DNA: TGTGCCAGCAGTGTCTCGAGGGGATCCACTGAAGCTTTCTTT. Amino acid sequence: CASSVSRGSTEAFF.